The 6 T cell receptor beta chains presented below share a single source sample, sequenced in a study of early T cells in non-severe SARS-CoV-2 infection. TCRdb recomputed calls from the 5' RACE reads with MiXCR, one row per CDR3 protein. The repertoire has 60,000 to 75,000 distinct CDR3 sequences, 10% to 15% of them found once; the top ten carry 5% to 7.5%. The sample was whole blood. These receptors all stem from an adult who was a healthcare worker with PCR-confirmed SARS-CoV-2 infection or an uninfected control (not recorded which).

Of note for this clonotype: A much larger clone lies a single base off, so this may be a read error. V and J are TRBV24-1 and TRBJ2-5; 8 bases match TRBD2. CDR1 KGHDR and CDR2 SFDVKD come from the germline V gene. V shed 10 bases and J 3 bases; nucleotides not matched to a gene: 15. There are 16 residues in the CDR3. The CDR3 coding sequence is TGTGCCACGCAACCGGGACTAGTGGGAGGGAAAGAGACCCAGTACTTC. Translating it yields CATQPGLVGGKETQYF.

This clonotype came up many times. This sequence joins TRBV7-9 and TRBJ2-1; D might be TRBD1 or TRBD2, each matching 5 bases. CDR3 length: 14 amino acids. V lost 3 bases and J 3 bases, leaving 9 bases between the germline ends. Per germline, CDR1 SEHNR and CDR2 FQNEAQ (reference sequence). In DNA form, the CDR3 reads TGTGCCAGCAGCTTTGGGACCTACTACAATGAGCAGTTCTTC. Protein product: CASSFGTYYNEQFF.

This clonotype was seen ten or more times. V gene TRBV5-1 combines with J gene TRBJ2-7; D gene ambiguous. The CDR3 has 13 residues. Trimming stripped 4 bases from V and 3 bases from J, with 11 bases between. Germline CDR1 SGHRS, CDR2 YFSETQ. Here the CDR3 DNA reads TGCGCCAGCAGCACGGTGGACGACTACGAGCAGTACTTC. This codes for CASSTVDDYEQYF.

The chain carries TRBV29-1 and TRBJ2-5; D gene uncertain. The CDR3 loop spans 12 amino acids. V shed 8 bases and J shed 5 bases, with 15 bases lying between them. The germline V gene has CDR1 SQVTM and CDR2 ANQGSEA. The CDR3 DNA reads TGCAGCTTCATCGGTCTCGGGGAGACCCAGTACTTC. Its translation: CSFIGLGETQYF.

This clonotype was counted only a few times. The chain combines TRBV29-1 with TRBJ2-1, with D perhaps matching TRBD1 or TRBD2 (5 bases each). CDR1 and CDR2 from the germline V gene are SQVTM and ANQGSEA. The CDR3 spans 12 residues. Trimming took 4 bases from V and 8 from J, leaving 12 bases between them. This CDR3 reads CSVVRGVDEQFF. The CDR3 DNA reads TGCAGCGTTGTTAGAGGGGTGGATGAGCAGTTCTTC.

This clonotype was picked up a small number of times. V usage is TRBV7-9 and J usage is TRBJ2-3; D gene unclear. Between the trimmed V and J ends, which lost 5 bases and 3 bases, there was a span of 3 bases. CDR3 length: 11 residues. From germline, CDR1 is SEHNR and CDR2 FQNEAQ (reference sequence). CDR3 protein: CASSKTDTQYF. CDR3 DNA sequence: TGTGCCAGCAGCAAAACAGATACGCAGTATTTT.